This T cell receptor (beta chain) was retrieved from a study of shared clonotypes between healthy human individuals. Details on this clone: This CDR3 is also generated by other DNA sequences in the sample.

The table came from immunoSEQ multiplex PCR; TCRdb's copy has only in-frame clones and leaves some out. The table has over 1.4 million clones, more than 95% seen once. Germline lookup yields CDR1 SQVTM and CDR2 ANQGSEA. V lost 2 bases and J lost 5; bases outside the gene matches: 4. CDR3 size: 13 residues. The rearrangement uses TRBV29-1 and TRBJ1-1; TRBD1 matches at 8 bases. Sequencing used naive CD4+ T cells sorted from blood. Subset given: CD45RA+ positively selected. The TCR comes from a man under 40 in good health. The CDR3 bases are TGCAGCGTTGAAACAGGGGGAGGGACTGAAGCTTTCTTT. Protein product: CSVETGGGTEAFF.